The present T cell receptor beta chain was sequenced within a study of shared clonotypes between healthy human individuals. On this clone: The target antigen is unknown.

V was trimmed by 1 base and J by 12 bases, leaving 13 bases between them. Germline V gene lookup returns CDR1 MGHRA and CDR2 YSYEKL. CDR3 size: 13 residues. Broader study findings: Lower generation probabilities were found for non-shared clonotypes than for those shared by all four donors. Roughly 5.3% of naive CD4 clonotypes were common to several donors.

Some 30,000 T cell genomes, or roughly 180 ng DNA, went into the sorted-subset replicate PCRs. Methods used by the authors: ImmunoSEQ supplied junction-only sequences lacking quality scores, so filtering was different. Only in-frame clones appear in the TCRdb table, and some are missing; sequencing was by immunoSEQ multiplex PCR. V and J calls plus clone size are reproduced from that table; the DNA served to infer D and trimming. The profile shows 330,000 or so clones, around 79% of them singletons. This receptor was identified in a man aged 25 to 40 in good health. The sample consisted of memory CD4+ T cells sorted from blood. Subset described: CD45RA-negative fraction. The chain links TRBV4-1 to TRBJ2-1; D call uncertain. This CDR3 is CASSQVSIVGQFF. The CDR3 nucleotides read TGCGCCAGCAGCCAAGTGAGCATCGTCGGGCAGTTCTTC.